Shown below are 4 T cell receptor beta chains from a single sample sequenced in a study of cytomegalovirus exposure and HLA in healthy donors. The PCR employed 60 Vbeta primers together with 13 Jbeta primers. Libraries were prepared by immunoSEQ multiplex PCR; TCRdb keeps only in-frame clonotypes and omits some of them. The sample has more than 95,000 clones, around 77% seen once; the top ten hold over 6.5%. The sequenced sample consisted of PBMCs. The receptors shown here come from a woman aged 40-49 years in good health and CMV-seropositive.

V and J are TRBV5-8 and TRBJ2-3, with 8 bases matching TRBD2. The CDR3 has 15 amino acids. Trimming at V came to 0 bases and at J to 1 base, leaving 1 base not matched to a gene. The V gene's germline CDR1 is SGHTS and CDR2 YDEGEE. In DNA form, the CDR3 reads TGTGCCAGCAGCTTGGTTAGCGGGGGCACAGATACGCAGTATTTT. Its translation is CASSLVSGGTDTQYF.

The V and J genes are TRBV5-1 and TRBJ2-7; a weak D match, TRBD1 (5 bases). The CDR3 has 15 amino acids. The V end was cut by 0 bases, the J end by 5 bases, with 15 bases between. Germline loops: CDR1 SGHRS, CDR2 YFSETQ. The CDR3 region has the DNA TGCGCCAGCAGCTTGGGAATCCTGTCCAGGGACGAGCAGTACTTC. It encodes CASSLGILSRDEQYF.

This chain connects TRBV5-1 to TRBJ2-1, with 10 bases matching TRBD2. Germline assignment: CDR1 SGHRS and CDR2 YFSETQ. V gave up 5 bases and J gave up 6 bases; unmatched junction bases: 8. The CDR3 has 15 amino acids. This CDR3 reads CASRPPAGGVNEQFF. The CDR3 nucleotides are TGCGCCAGCAGACCGCCAGCGGGAGGGGTCAATGAGCAGTTCTTC.

The CDR3 region has the DNA TGCAGTGCTTATGCTAGAGATGAGCAGTTCTTC. Amino acid sequence: CSAYARDEQFF. The rearrangement links TRBV20-1 to TRBJ2-1; D gene uncertain. The germline CDR1 and CDR2 sequences are DFQATT and SNEGSKA (reference sequence). V lost 5 bases and J lost 8, with 10 bases in between. This CDR3 spans 11 amino acids.